This T cell receptor (beta chain) was identified in a study of OX40 agonist ivuxolimab in advanced cancers. Regarding the complete study: Ivuxolimab, which targeted the costimulatory receptor OX40 (CD134), was an agonistic, fully human IgG2 monoclonal antibody. The paper reports the monotherapy dose-escalation portion (N of about 56 patients) of the phase I ivuxolimab trial. Peripheral TCRbeta sequencing aimed to test whether ivuxolimab altered TCR sequence diversity and caused clonal T-cell expansion. Of the roughly 54 patients in dose escalation, some 20 had hepatocellular carcinoma, about 15 had melanoma, 9 had renal cell carcinoma and 9 had head and neck cancer. Prior anti-PD-1, anti-PD-L1 or anti-CTLA-4 therapy was permitted, and 30% to 45% of dose-escalation patients had received checkpoint inhibitors. A male proportion of 82.7% and a mean age of about 60 years, ranging from about 20 to 79, were recorded for the dose-escalation cohort. Three dose-escalation patients achieved partial responses, one with hepatocellular carcinoma and two with cutaneous melanoma. Intravenous ivuxolimab was administered to patients every 2 weeks at six dose levels: 0.01, 0.1, 0.3, 1.5, 3 and 10 mg/kg. The research as a whole found: Low levels of normalized T-cell clonal expansion were also seen in some patients who did not respond. Partial responders in the 0.1-3.0 mg/kg groups had among the lowest normalized peripheral clonal expansion, especially among CD8+ T cells. After ivuxolimab, more expanded clones were found on average in CD8+ T cells than in CD4+ T cells. Which antigens the clonally expanded peripheral T cells were specific for was not determined. At doses from 0.1 to 3.0 mg/kg, clonal expansion was seen in both CD4+ and CD8+ blood T cells between baseline and week 6.

The germline V gene supplies CDR1 SGDLS and CDR2 YYNGEE. V is reduced by 0 bases and J by 4 bases, leaving a spacing of 14 bases between them. The cysteine opens and the phenylalanine closes a CDR3 of 15 amino acids. Only the CDR3 region is kept as DNA, spanning 45 bases read in frame from base 1. Genomic DNA was extracted from sorted cells for sequencing of the TCRbeta CDR3 region. TCRbeta CDR3 regions were sequenced using the immunoSEQ Assay. TCRdb mirrors the immuneACCESS table, restricted to in-frame sequences. Some clones are absent from its copies; in checked studies, under half trace to an unresolved V gene, and the reason for the others is unknown. Across this sample there are about 53,000 clones, with around 90% seen only once. Approximately 10% of the sample rests with the top ten. Points on this clone: Its recognized antigen is unknown. No qualities accompany the bases; no much larger clone lies one base away.

Patients with a history of autoimmune disease or receiving systemic immunosuppression were excluded from the trial. In every dose cohort, peripheral blood was drawn for TCR sequencing at baseline, cycle 4 day 1, and cycle 7 day 1. Samples came from an open-label, multicenter, first-in-human phase I dose-escalation trial of ivuxolimab. Adults with locally advanced or metastatic melanoma, renal cell carcinoma, hepatocellular carcinoma or head and neck squamous cell carcinoma were enrolled in the trial. Before TCR sequencing, CD4+ T cells and CD8+ T cells from peripheral blood were sorted into separate populations.

The sequence was obtained from an adult with an advanced solid tumor such as melanoma, head and neck, liver or kidney cancer. This specimen consisted of CD4+ or CD8+ T cells sorted from blood, obtained in a trial of the OX40 agonist ivuxolimab. The sequence joins TRBV9 to TRBJ2-7; the D gene is tentatively TRBD1 or TRBD2, each matching 6 bases. The CDR3 in this case is CASSVAGGGLYEQYF. The nucleotide sequence is TGTGCCAGCAGCGTAGCGGGTGGGGGGCTGTACGAGCAGTACTTC.